Listed below are T cell receptor beta chains from one sample, sequenced in a study of T cell responses to AZD1222 COVID-19 vaccine. Clones were sequenced by immunoSEQ multiplex PCR, and TCRdb holds only the in-frame ones, with some missing. Of some 150,000 clones in the sample, 86% were seen once. Source: peripheral blood, taken 28 days after the second AZD1222 dose. The receptors derive from an adult who received the AZD1222 COVID-19 vaccine. Each CDR3 is given with its conserved first and last residue. The order of the fields is clone size, V gene, J gene, D gene, CDR3 DNA, CDR3 protein. The D gene is left open where the match is weak. Size is stated for part of the rows, as once, few or many counts, or as a class when the clone is expanded.

clone size: NA
V gene: TRBV6-6
J gene: TRBJ1-1
D gene: NA
CDR3 DNA: TGTGCCAGCACCATTAAAGCTGAAGCTTTCTTT
CDR3 protein: CASTIKAEAFF

clone size: NA
V gene: TRBV2
J gene: TRBJ1-6
D gene: NA
CDR3 DNA: TGTGCCAGCAGTGACAGGACCGGTAATTCACCCCTCCACTTT
CDR3 protein: CASSDRTGNSPLHF

clone size: NA
V gene: TRBV10-3
J gene: TRBJ1-1
D gene: TRBD1
CDR3 DNA: TGTGCCATCAGCCCCGACAGGGCCACTGAAGCTTTCTTT
CDR3 protein: CAISPDRATEAFF

clone size: NA
V gene: TRBV24-1
J gene: TRBJ1-2
D gene: NA
CDR3 DNA: TGTGCCACCAGTGTGAGGGGGGCTAAGGGCTACACCTTC
CDR3 protein: CATSVRGAKGYTF

clone size: few
V gene: TRBV6-5
J gene: TRBJ2-7
D gene: NA
CDR3 DNA: TGTGCCAGCAGACCCCTCCGGGACGCTCCCTACGAGCAGTACTTC
CDR3 protein: CASRPLRDAPYEQYF

clone size: once
V gene: TRBV2
J gene: TRBJ1-1
D gene: NA
CDR3 DNA: TGTGCCAGCACCGCGGGCACTGAAGCTTTCTTT
CDR3 protein: CASTAGTEAFF

clone size: NA
V gene: TRBV11-3
J gene: TRBJ2-2
D gene: NA
CDR3 DNA: TGTGCCAGCAGCTTAGGCCGGGCCAACACCGGGGAGCTGTTTTTT
CDR3 protein: CASSLGRANTGELFF

clone size: once
V gene: TRBV30
J gene: TRBJ1-4
D gene: TRBD1
CDR3 DNA: TGTGCCTGGAGTGGGAACAGGGGCACTAATGAAAAACTGTTTTTT
CDR3 protein: CAWSGNRGTNEKLFF

clone size: NA
V gene: TRBV7-9
J gene: TRBJ1-2
D gene: NA
CDR3 DNA: TGTGCCAGCAGCTTAGGGGGAGAGAACTATGGCTACACCTTC
CDR3 protein: CASSLGGENYGYTF

clone size: NA
V gene: TRBV7-9
J gene: TRBJ2-5
D gene: NA
CDR3 DNA: TGTGCCAGCAGCTTATTGGGGGTCCGAGAGACCCAGTACTTC
CDR3 protein: CASSLLGVRETQYF

clone size: NA
V gene: TRBV6-5
J gene: TRBJ2-3
D gene: TRBD2
CDR3 DNA: TGTGCCAGCAGTAACTATGGACTAGCAGCAGATACGCAGTATTTT
CDR3 protein: CASSNYGLAADTQYF

clone size: NA
V gene: TRBV19
J gene: TRBJ1-5
D gene: NA
CDR3 DNA: TGTGCCAGTAGTATACAGGAGGATCAGCCCCAGCATTTT
CDR3 protein: CASSIQEDQPQHF

clone size: NA
V gene: TRBV12-3/TRBV12-4
J gene: TRBJ2-1
D gene: NA
CDR3 DNA: TGTGCCAGCAGTCGGCTCGATGAGCAGTTCTTC
CDR3 protein: CASSRLDEQFF

clone size: NA
V gene: TRBV7-8
J gene: TRBJ1-1
D gene: NA
CDR3 DNA: TGTGCCAGCAGCTTAGATTGGGCGAACACTGAAGCTTTCTTT
CDR3 protein: CASSLDWANTEAFF

clone size: NA
V gene: TRBV29-1
J gene: TRBJ2-7
D gene: NA
CDR3 DNA: TGCAGCGTTGAAGATCGGGGCAAGGTCTACGAGCAGTACTTC
CDR3 protein: CSVEDRGKVYEQYF

clone size: NA
V gene: TRBV28
J gene: TRBJ1-3
D gene: TRBD1
CDR3 DNA: TGTGCCAGCACCCGATCAGGGGGCCTCTCTGGAAACACCATATATTTT
CDR3 protein: CASTRSGGLSGNTIYF

clone size: NA
V gene: TRBV5-1
J gene: TRBJ2-7
D gene: NA
CDR3 DNA: TGCGCCAGCAGCTTGGCCCTTAACGCCGAGCAGTACTTC
CDR3 protein: CASSLALNAEQYF

clone size: NA
V gene: TRBV18
J gene: TRBJ2-2
D gene: NA
CDR3 DNA: TGTGCCAGCTCCCCGAGAGGGGTCACGGACACCGGGGAGCTGTTTTTT
CDR3 protein: CASSPRGVTDTGELFF

clone size: NA
V gene: TRBV5-5
J gene: TRBJ1-5
D gene: NA
CDR3 DNA: TGTGCCAGCAGTCCAGGGGATCAGCCCCAGCATTTT
CDR3 protein: CASSPGDQPQHF

clone size: NA
V gene: TRBV6-5
J gene: TRBJ1-6
D gene: NA
CDR3 DNA: TGTGCCAGCAGAGAGACAGCGGATAATTCACCCCTCCACTTT
CDR3 protein: CASRETADNSPLHF

clone size: NA
V gene: TRBV6-1
J gene: TRBJ1-3
D gene: NA
CDR3 DNA: TGTGCCAGCAGTCAAGCCCGTAGGAACACCATATATTTT
CDR3 protein: CASSQARRNTIYF

clone size: NA
V gene: TRBV28
J gene: TRBJ2-7
D gene: TRBD2
CDR3 DNA: TGTGCCAGCACCACGGGGGGGATCTACGAGCAGTACTTC
CDR3 protein: CASTTGGIYEQYF

clone size: NA
V gene: TRBV4-2
J gene: TRBJ1-2
D gene: TRBD1
CDR3 DNA: TGTGCCAGCAGCTTAAGGACAGGGGCCACAGCTAACTATGGCTACACCTTC
CDR3 protein: CASSLRTGATANYGYTF

clone size: NA
V gene: TRBV28
J gene: TRBJ2-1
D gene: NA
CDR3 DNA: TGTGCCAGCAGTAACCGGGACACTTACAATGAGCAGTTCTTC
CDR3 protein: CASSNRDTYNEQFF

clone size: NA
V gene: TRBV11-2
J gene: TRBJ1-3
D gene: NA
CDR3 DNA: TGTGCCAGCAGCTTAGATTTCGGGGCTCGGCCCGGAAACACCATATATTTT
CDR3 protein: CASSLDFGARPGNTIYF

clone size: NA
V gene: TRBV10-3
J gene: TRBJ1-2
D gene: TRBD1
CDR3 DNA: TGTGCCATCAGTGCCCGGCAGGGGGATGGCTACACCTTC
CDR3 protein: CAISARQGDGYTF

clone size: NA
V gene: TRBV11-3
J gene: TRBJ2-6
D gene: NA
CDR3 DNA: TGTGCCAGCAGCTTAGGGGCAGGCCACTCTGGGGCCAACGTCCTGACTTTC
CDR3 protein: CASSLGAGHSGANVLTF

clone size: NA
V gene: TRBV5-1
J gene: TRBJ2-1
D gene: NA
CDR3 DNA: TGCGCCAGCAGCTTGGGGTTTGGACAAAGCAATGAGCAGTTCTTC
CDR3 protein: CASSLGFGQSNEQFF

clone size: NA
V gene: TRBV19
J gene: TRBJ2-1
D gene: TRBD2
CDR3 DNA: TGTGCCAGTAGGACTAGCGAGCTACCCTACAATGAGCAGTTCTTC
CDR3 protein: CASRTSELPYNEQFF

clone size: NA
V gene: TRBV5-5
J gene: TRBJ1-4
D gene: NA
CDR3 DNA: TGTGCCAGCAGCCGGGGCGCCGGACAGTATGAAAAACTGTTTTTT
CDR3 protein: CASSRGAGQYEKLFF

clone size: few
V gene: TRBV11-2
J gene: TRBJ1-6
D gene: NA
CDR3 DNA: TGTGCCAGCAGCCCCTTTGAAGCGGGGAATTCACCCCTCCACTTT
CDR3 protein: CASSPFEAGNSPLHF

clone size: NA
V gene: TRBV2
J gene: TRBJ2-7
D gene: TRBD2
CDR3 DNA: TGTGCCAGCAGTGTGACTAGCGGCCCTGGGGAGCAGTACTTC
CDR3 protein: CASSVTSGPGEQYF

clone size: NA
V gene: TRBV28
J gene: TRBJ1-1
D gene: NA
CDR3 DNA: TGTGCCAGCAGCTCCCTCGACTCGGTGAACACTGAAGCTTTCTTT
CDR3 protein: CASSSLDSVNTEAFF

clone size: NA
V gene: TRBV7-2
J gene: TRBJ2-7
D gene: TRBD2
CDR3 DNA: TGTGCCAGCAGCTGGGGACTAGCGGGATACGAGCAGTACTTC
CDR3 protein: CASSWGLAGYEQYF

clone size: NA
V gene: TRBV24-1
J gene: TRBJ2-3
D gene: NA
CDR3 DNA: TGTGCCACCGCCTTAAAGGGGGGGGTCACAGATACGCAGTATTTT
CDR3 protein: CATALKGGVTDTQYF

clone size: NA
V gene: TRBV19
J gene: TRBJ1-2
D gene: TRBD1
CDR3 DNA: TGTGCCAGTATTAGGGGACAGGGGGACTATGGCTACACCTTC
CDR3 protein: CASIRGQGDYGYTF

clone size: NA
V gene: TRBV3-1/TRBV3-2
J gene: TRBJ2-2
D gene: NA
CDR3 DNA: TGTGCCAGCAGCCAAGTAGGGTACACCGGGGAGCTGTTTTTT
CDR3 protein: CASSQVGYTGELFF

clone size: once
V gene: TRBV9
J gene: TRBJ2-3
D gene: NA
CDR3 DNA: TGTGCCAGCAGCGCCACCCCAGGGGGGGCCACAGATACGCAGTATTTT
CDR3 protein: CASSATPGGATDTQYF

clone size: NA
V gene: TRBV3-1/TRBV3-2
J gene: TRBJ2-1
D gene: TRBD1
CDR3 DNA: TGTGCCAGCAGCAGCCGATATGTGGGACAGGACAATGAGCAGTTCTTC
CDR3 protein: CASSSRYVGQDNEQFF

clone size: NA
V gene: TRBV2
J gene: TRBJ1-1
D gene: TRBD1
CDR3 DNA: TGTGCCAGCAGTGAATCCCCCCGACAGGGGTTTCATGAAGCTTTCTTT
CDR3 protein: CASSESPRQGFHEAFF

clone size: NA
V gene: TRBV18
J gene: TRBJ2-7
D gene: NA
CDR3 DNA: TGTGCCAGCTCACTCGCAACACAGGGCCCATACGAGCAGTACTTC
CDR3 protein: CASSLATQGPYEQYF

clone size: NA
V gene: TRBV18
J gene: TRBJ2-7
D gene: NA
CDR3 DNA: TGTGCCAGCTCACAGGATTCCTACGAGCAGTACTTC
CDR3 protein: CASSQDSYEQYF

clone size: NA
V gene: TRBV6-5
J gene: TRBJ1-6
D gene: TRBD1
CDR3 DNA: TGTGCCAGCAGTTCCCGGGACAGGGGTAATTCACCCCTCCACTTT
CDR3 protein: CASSSRDRGNSPLHF

clone size: NA
V gene: TRBV28
J gene: TRBJ1-1
D gene: NA
CDR3 DNA: TGTGCCAGCAGTTTAATCTCGGTGAACACTGAAGCTTTCTTT
CDR3 protein: CASSLISVNTEAFF

clone size: NA
V gene: TRBV10-3
J gene: TRBJ2-5
D gene: TRBD2
CDR3 DNA: TGTGCCATCAGTGATCCAGCGGGGGCCCAAGAGACCCAGTACTTC
CDR3 protein: CAISDPAGAQETQYF

clone size: NA
V gene: TRBV2
J gene: TRBJ1-1
D gene: NA
CDR3 DNA: TGTGCCAGCAGTTACTCAGGGTCGGGGGCTGAAGCTTTCTTT
CDR3 protein: CASSYSGSGAEAFF

clone size: NA
V gene: TRBV10-3
J gene: TRBJ2-1
D gene: NA
CDR3 DNA: TGTGCCATCAGTGAGTCGACGGTCCGTAGACTTCCGCCGCTTAGGGATGAGCAGTTCTTC
CDR3 protein: CAISESTVRRLPPLRDEQFF

clone size: NA
V gene: TRBV6-6
J gene: TRBJ1-6
D gene: NA
CDR3 DNA: TGTGCCAGCAGTTACACGGGATGGGATAATTCACCCCTCCACTTT
CDR3 protein: CASSYTGWDNSPLHF

clone size: NA
V gene: TRBV10-3
J gene: TRBJ2-1
D gene: NA
CDR3 DNA: TGTGCCATCAGCCTCCAGGGTATTACGGATGAGCAGTTCTTC
CDR3 protein: CAISLQGITDEQFF

clone size: once
V gene: TRBV5-1
J gene: TRBJ2-2
D gene: NA
CDR3 DNA: TGCGCCAGCAGCCCTGGCCCCACCGGGGAGCTGTTTTTT
CDR3 protein: CASSPGPTGELFF

clone size: NA
V gene: TRBV4-1
J gene: TRBJ2-7
D gene: NA
CDR3 DNA: TGCGCCAGCAGCCAAGAAAAACCTGGTCCGCCCAACGAGCAGTACTTC
CDR3 protein: CASSQEKPGPPNEQYF

clone size: NA
V gene: TRBV12-3/TRBV12-4
J gene: TRBJ1-5
D gene: NA
CDR3 DNA: TGTGCCAGCAGCCCCGGAAGCAATCAGCCCCAGCATTTT
CDR3 protein: CASSPGSNQPQHF

clone size: NA
V gene: TRBV7-8
J gene: TRBJ2-6
D gene: NA
CDR3 DNA: TGTGCCAGCAGCTCTGGGGCCAACGTCCTGACTTTC
CDR3 protein: CASSSGANVLTF

clone size: NA
V gene: TRBV2
J gene: TRBJ1-2
D gene: TRBD1
CDR3 DNA: TGTGCCAGCAGTGTCGAGGGGGCGTCGGGCTACACCTTC
CDR3 protein: CASSVEGASGYTF

clone size: few
V gene: TRBV2
J gene: TRBJ1-2
D gene: NA
CDR3 DNA: TGTGCCAGCAGTGGCACGTCCTATGGCTACACCTTC
CDR3 protein: CASSGTSYGYTF

clone size: once
V gene: TRBV5-1
J gene: TRBJ2-1
D gene: NA
CDR3 DNA: TGCGCCAGCAGCCGTAGCGCTTCCTACAATGAGCAGTTCTTC
CDR3 protein: CASSRSASYNEQFF

clone size: NA
V gene: TRBV5-1
J gene: TRBJ2-2
D gene: NA
CDR3 DNA: TGCGCCAGCAGCTTGATAGGGACTCCCACCGGGGAGCTGTTTTTT
CDR3 protein: CASSLIGTPTGELFF